This paragraph covers one TCR beta chain sequence. The record originates from a study of blood T cell repertoires in COVID-19. Generated by immunoSEQ multiplex PCR, the TCRdb table keeps only in-frame clones and is missing some. The sample lists 150,000 or so clones; over 75% were seen once. Two negative PCRs, clearance, or symptom resolution characterized the recovered Cohort 3 donors. Trimming took 3 bases from V and 3 from J; bases not matched to a gene: 2. The germline gives CDR1 SGHTA, CDR2 FQGNSA. The CDR3 runs to 13 residues. The sequenced sample consisted of PBMCs or T cells enriched from blood (not recorded which). This TCR came from a woman aged 45-59 years who had recovered from COVID-19. The gene calls are TRBV7-2 and TRBJ2-7; 7 bases line up with TRBD1. The CDR3 nucleotides are TGTGCCAGCAGCTTGGGACAGTACTACGAGCAGTACTTC. Protein sequence: CASSLGQYYEQYF.